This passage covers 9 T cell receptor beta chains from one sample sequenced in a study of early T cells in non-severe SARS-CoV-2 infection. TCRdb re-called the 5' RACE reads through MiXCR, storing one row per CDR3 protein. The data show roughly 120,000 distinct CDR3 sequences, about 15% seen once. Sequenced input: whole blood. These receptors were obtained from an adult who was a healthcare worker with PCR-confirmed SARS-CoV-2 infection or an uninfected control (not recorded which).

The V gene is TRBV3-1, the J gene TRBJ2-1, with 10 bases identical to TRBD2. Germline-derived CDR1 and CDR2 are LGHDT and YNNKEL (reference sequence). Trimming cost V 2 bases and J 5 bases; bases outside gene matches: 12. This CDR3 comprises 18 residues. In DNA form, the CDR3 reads TGTGCCAGCAGCCAAAGATTCTCCTCCGGGACTAGCGACAATGAGCAGTTCTTC. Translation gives CASSQRFSSGTSDNEQFF.

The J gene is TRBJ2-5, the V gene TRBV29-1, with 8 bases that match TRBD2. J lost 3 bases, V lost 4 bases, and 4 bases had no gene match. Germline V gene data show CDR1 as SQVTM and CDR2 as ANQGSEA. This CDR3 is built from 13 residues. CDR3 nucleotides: TGCAGCGTTGGGGGTAGCGGGGAAGAGACCCAGTACTTC. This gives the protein CSVGGSGEETQYF.

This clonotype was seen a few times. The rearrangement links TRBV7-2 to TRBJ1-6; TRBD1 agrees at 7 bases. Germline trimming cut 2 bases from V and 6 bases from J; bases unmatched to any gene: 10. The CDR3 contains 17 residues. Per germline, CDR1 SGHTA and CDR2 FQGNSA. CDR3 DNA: TGTGCCAGCAGCTTACCCCTAGGGGGCAGTTTTAATTCACCCCTCCACTTT. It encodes CASSLPLGGSFNSPLHF.

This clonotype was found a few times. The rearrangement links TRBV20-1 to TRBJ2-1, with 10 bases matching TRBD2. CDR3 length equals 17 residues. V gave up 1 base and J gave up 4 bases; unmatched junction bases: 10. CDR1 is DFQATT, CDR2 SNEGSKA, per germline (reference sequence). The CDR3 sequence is CSARGRLAGALYNEQFF. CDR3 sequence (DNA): TGCAGTGCTAGAGGGCGGCTAGCGGGGGCCTTATACAATGAGCAGTTCTTC.

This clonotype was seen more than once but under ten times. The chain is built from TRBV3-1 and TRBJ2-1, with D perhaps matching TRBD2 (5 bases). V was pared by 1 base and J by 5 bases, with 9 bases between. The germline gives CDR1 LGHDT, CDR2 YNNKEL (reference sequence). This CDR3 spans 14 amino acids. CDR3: CASSQGTYHNEQFF. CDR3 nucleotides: TGTGCCAGCAGCCAAGGGACTTACCACAATGAGCAGTTCTTC.

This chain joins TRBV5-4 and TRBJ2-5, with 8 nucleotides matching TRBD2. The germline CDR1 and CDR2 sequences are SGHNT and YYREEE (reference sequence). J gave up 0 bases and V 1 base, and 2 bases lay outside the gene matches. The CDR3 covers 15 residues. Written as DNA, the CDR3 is TGTGCCAGCAGCTTGTTAGCGGGGTACCAAGAGACCCAGTACTTC. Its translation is CASSLLAGYQETQYF.

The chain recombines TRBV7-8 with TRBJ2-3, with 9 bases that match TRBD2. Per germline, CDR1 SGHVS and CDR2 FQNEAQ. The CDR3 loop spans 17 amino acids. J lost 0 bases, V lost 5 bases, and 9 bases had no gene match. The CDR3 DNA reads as TGTGCCAGCAGCCCTTCGAGCCTAGCGGGAAGCACAGATACGCAGTATTTT. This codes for CASSPSSLAGSTDTQYF. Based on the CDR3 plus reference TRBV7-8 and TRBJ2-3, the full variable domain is GAGVSQSPRYKVAKRGQDVALRCDPISGHVSLFWYQQALGQGPEFLTYFQNEAQLDKSGLPSDRFFAERPEGSVSTLKIQRTQQEDSAVYLCASSPSSLAGSTDTQYFGPGTRLTVL.

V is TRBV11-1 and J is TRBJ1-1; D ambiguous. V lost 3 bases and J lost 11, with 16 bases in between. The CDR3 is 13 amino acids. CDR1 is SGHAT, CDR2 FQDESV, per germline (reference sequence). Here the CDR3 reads CASSFGAHSAAFF. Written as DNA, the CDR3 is TGTGCCAGCAGCTTCGGTGCACACAGCGCGGCTTTCTTT.

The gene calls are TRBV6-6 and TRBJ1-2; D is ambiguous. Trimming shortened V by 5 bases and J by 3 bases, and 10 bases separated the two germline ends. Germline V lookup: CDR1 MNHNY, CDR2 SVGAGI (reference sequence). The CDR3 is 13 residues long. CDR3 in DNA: TGTGCCAGCAGTCCTGGGGTTTACTATGGCTACACCTTC. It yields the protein CASSPGVYYGYTF.